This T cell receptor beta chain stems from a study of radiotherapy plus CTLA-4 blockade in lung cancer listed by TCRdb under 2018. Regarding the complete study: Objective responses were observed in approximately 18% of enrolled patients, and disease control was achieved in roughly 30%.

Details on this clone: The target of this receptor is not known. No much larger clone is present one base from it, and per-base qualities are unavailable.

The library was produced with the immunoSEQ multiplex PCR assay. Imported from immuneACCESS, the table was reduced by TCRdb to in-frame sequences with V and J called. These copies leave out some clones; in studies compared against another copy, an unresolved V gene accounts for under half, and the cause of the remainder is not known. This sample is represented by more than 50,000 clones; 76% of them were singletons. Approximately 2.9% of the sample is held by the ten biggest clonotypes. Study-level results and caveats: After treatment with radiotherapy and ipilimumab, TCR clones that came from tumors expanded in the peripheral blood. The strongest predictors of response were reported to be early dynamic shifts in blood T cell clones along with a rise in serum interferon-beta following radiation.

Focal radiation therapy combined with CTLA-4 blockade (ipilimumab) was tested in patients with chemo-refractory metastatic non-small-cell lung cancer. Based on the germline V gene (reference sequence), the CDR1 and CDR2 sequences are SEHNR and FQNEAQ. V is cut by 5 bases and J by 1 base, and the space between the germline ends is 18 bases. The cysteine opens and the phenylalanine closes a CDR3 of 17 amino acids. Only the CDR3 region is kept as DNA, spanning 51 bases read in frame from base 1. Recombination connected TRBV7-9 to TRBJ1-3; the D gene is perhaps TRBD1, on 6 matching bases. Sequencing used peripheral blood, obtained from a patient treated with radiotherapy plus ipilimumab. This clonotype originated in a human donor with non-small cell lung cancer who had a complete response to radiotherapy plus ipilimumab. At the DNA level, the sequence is TGTGCCAGCAGCCCACAACAATTCAGGGGATCTGGAAACACCATATATTTT. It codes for CASSPQQFRGSGNTIYF.